This TCR beta chain was retrieved from a study of cytomegalovirus exposure and HLA in healthy donors. The study, taken as a whole, reports: In a later analysis, the majority of CMV-associated beta chains seemingly showed HLA restriction. A few V segments could not be told apart, such as TRBV6-2 and TRBV6-3, and were left out.

The sample holds a few counts of this clone. Antigen: not known. PCR was performed using 60 Vbeta and 13 Jbeta primers. Measured with immunoSEQ multiplex PCR; TCRdb has only the in-frame clones, and not every one. The top ten hold roughly 3.2% of the sample, which has more than 85,000 clones, about 70% seen once. In germline, CDR1 is SGHAT, CDR2 FQNNGV. The CDR3 runs to 13 residues. The ends lost 7 bases at V and 4 bases at J; junction bases unmatched: 6. This chain uses TRBV11-2 with TRBJ2-7; 8 positions agree with TRBD2. Sample: PBMCs. This clonotype was sampled from a man aged 25-40 years in good health and CMV-seronegative. In nucleotides, the CDR3 is TGTGCCAGCACTACCGGGACTAGGTACGAGCAGTACTTC. It yields the protein CASTTGTRYEQYF.